This section outlines one TCR beta chain sequence together with its context. This clone has a handful of counts. Its antigen has not been determined. Base-call qualities are not available, and no considerably larger clone is one nucleotide away. This record comes from a study of cytotoxic CD8 clonotypes in ibrutinib-treated CLL (dated by TCRdb to the early 2020s). Regarding the research as a whole: In this cohort, over 14 patients were treatment-naive and under 13 were relapsed/refractory, while around 18 had unmutated IGHV. On average, each sample yielded 255,043 productive templates and around 98,000 productive rearrangements. Samples at response were collected after a median of around twelve months of treatment, with a range of about 6 to 40 months. Responses were partial in around 25 patients and complete in 2; after median around 66 months follow-up, roughly 15 stayed in remission and roughly twelve progressed. Cryopreserved peripheral blood mononuclear cells were collected at three points: before therapy, at response, and at either sustained remission or disease progression. Longitudinal samples were available for about 30% of the 86 trial participants.

Findings and caveats that apply to the study as a whole: At ibrutinib response clonality went up, during sustained remission it held steady, and at progression it dropped back toward baseline. Sampling times were not matched between patients in sustained remission and patients whose disease was progressing, and lymph node repertoires were not examined. Baseline clonality exceeded that of age-matched healthy donors and correlated strongly with circulating CD8+ T-cell counts. Public clonotypes were found to be uncommon and were observed to contract or remain stable during treatment; the increase in clonality was shown to reflect expansion of private clonotypes at ibrutinib response.

Roughly 1.9 micrograms of genomic DNA were extracted from cryopreserved PBMCs for TCR beta library preparation. Longitudinal blood samples from CLL patients on ibrutinib monotherapy were analyzed using high-throughput TCR beta sequencing. The patients took part in an open-label, single-center phase 2 trial of ibrutinib monotherapy. Each clonotype received, on average, about 10x coverage in deep resolution sequencing performed on a MiSeq, where the target depth lay between 1 in 1 million and 1 in 200,000 T cells. TCR beta libraries were generated with the immunoSEQ hsTCRB Kit. On the study's bioinformatics: The data were analyzed with ImmunoSEQ Analyzer and ImmunoSEQ Data Assistant, and V, D and J gene assignments followed IMGT definitions. Clonality, with values ranging from 0 to 1, was calculated as one minus the normalized Shannon entropy of productive rearrangement frequencies. Only overrepresented clonotypes making up at least 0.05% of the repertoire of each patient were included in the public clonotype analysis. Repertoires from thirteen age-matched healthy donors in immuneACCESS were used as clonality controls. TCRdb carries this immuneACCESS record with in-frame sequences only. Its versions omit some clonotypes, under half of them owing to an unresolved V gene in the studies checked, with the rest unexplained. The V and J calls and clone size are taken from that table; D and trimming were inferred from the DNA. A total of around 300,000 clones appear in this sample, around four fifths of them only once. Jointly, the top ten make up more than 6% of the sample.

From its cysteine to its phenylalanine, the CDR3 spans 15 amino acids. The read is trimmed to its CDR3 DNA, 45 bases read in frame from base 1. Reading the germline V gene gives CDR1 MNHEY and CDR2 SVGAGI. V ends up 2 bases short and J 6 bases short, with an unmatched junction base count of 6. The sample was PBMCs, taken before ibrutinib treatment. This chain is built from TRBV6-5 and TRBJ1-4, with 7 bases in between that match TRBD1. The clonotype was recovered from a human donor with chronic lymphocytic leukemia. The nucleotide sequence reads TGTGCCAGCAGTTACGAGGCAGGGGGGGATGAAAAACTGTTTTTT. This gives the protein CASSYEAGGDEKLFF.